This T cell receptor beta chain was observed in a study of blood T cell repertoires in COVID-19. About the research overall: COVID-19 samples collected from the United States, Italy and Spain covered acute and convalescent phases. T cells, B-cell-depleted T cells, or PBMCs provided the cDNA or gDNA that served as material.

V lost 5 bases and J lost 3, with 16 bases in between. The CDR3 has 15 residues. Germline V gene sequence: CDR1 SGHTA, CDR2 FQGNSA. In the authors' methods: For nucleated cells, counts were estimated from reference gene primer amplification. This table comes from immunoSEQ multiplex PCR, and its TCRdb copy is limited to in-frame clones, with some not included. The V and J calls and clone size are taken from that table; D and trimming were inferred from the DNA. The table lists some 160,000 clones, roughly 84% of them singletons. The origin of this receptor is a human donor in a cohort sampled during active COVID-19. The rearrangement links TRBV7-2 to TRBJ2-5, with D perhaps matching TRBD2 (6 bases). The sequencing input was peripheral blood. The CDR3 coding sequence is TGTGCCAGCAGCCGTAATGGGGGGACCAAAGAGACCCAGTACTTC. It encodes CASSRNGGTKETQYF.